Sequencing of this TCR beta chain was carried out in a study of T-cell reconstitution after alpha-beta-depleted transplantation in children. The authors prepared the TCRbeta library with unique molecular identifiers. TCRdb reprocessed the PCR reads with MiXCR, giving one entry per CDR3 protein. The sample shows 400,000 to 500,000 distinct CDR3 sequences, roughly a tenth of them seen only once. This clonotype was counted between two and nine times. The sequence came from a human donor who donated a stem cell graft to a child with acute myeloid leukemia. Specimen: PBMCs from the stem cell graft donor, collected from the stem cell graft.

CDR3 bases: TGTGCCAGCAGTTTTGGGGGCCCAGGTGCCCAGTACTTC. As protein: CASSFGGPGAQYF. The chain carries TRBV12-3 or TRBV12-4 and TRBJ2-5, with a possible D match to TRBD1 (6 bases). Deletions cut 3 bases from V and 9 bases from J, with 14 bases between. The CDR3 has 13 residues.